The present T cell receptor beta chain was sequenced within a study of cytomegalovirus exposure and HLA in healthy donors (dated by TCRdb to the late 2010s). Regarding the complete study: According to a later analysis, one platform produced both the roughly 110 validation repertoires and the roughly 660 repertoires of the first cohort. The study was designed to test whether signatures of past pathogen exposure could be identified by cataloging public T cell receptors. In addition to the first cohort of roughly 670 subjects, a separate validation cohort of 120 different subjects was used. The study combined high-throughput TCR immunosequencing, statistical association of individual TCRs with disease status, and machine learning to predict cytomegalovirus infection status.

As concerns this clone: Its antigen specificity is not known. No base quality information exists; no much larger clone differs at one position.

Donors formed part of the validation cohort, which comprised 120 subjects and was distinct from the first cohort of under 850 subjects. Study-wide conclusions, independent of this receptor: In a later analysis, TCRs clustered in the first cohort were found to also tend to co-occur in the 120 or so validation repertoires, with around 94% of cluster scores above 0. The validation cohort had no HLA typing available for a later analysis, so co-occurrence within that cohort was assessed over all 120 or so repertoires. In the study, some 160 TCR beta chains were listed as associated with cytomegalovirus. The classifier was reported to diagnose cytomegalovirus status with high specificity and sensitivity in both the original and validation cohorts. It was suggested by the authors that the approach could potentially be generalized to other disease states and immunological phenotypes. Most TCR sequences were observed very rarely across donors, whereas some public TCRs were present in many individuals. A few of the identified cytomegalovirus-associated TCR beta chains were confirmed in vitro to be specific for cytomegalovirus antigens.

The library came from the immunoSEQ multiplex PCR assay. As for how the authors treated the data: A statistical classification framework was built for diagnosing cytomegalovirus status from the catalog of TCR beta chain sequences. TCRdb obtained this table from immuneACCESS and retained in-frame rearrangements with V and J assigned. These tables miss some clones; where compared with another copy, unresolved V genes account for less than half of the shortfall, and the remainder is unexplained. D and trimming were read from the DNA, whereas the V and J calls and clone size are those reported in that table. This sample is represented by 75,000 to 100,000 clones; around 96% of them were singletons. The ten largest clones represent 0.6% to 0.85% of the sample. The CDR3 spans 15 residues, from the cysteine through the phenylalanine. The DNA shown is the 45-base CDR3, in frame from base 1. Relative to germline, V is missing 4 bases and J is missing 5 bases, with 9 bases of the junction outside any gene match. Reading the germline V gene gives CDR1 SGHTA and CDR2 FQGNSA.

The sequence came from a man younger than 35 in good health and CMV-seronegative. Sequencing was carried out using PBMCs. The V and J segments used are TRBV7-2 and TRBJ2-5, with TRBD1 matching 8 junction bases. The DNA sequence follows: TGTGCCAGCAGCTCCCGACAGGGGCGGTCGGAGACCCAGTACTTC. It specifies CASSSRQGRSETQYF.